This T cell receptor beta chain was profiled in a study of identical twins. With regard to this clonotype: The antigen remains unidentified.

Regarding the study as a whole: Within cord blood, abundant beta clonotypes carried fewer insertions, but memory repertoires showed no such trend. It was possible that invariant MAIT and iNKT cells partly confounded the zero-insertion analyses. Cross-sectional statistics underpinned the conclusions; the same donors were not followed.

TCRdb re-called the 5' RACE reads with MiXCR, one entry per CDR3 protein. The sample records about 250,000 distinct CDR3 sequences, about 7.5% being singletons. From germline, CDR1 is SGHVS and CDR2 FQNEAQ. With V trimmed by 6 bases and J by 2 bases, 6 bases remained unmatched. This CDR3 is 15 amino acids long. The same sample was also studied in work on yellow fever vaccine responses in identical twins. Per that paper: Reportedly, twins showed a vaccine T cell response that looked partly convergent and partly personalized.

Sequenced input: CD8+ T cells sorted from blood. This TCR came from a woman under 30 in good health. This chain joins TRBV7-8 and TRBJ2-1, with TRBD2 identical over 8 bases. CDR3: CASRRQRGTYNEQFF. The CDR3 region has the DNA TGTGCCAGCAGACGTCAGCGGGGGACCTACAATGAGCAGTTCTTC. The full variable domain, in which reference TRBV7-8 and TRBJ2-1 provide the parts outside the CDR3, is GAGVSQSPRYKVAKRGQDVALRCDPISGHVSLFWYQQALGQGPEFLTYFQNEAQLDKSGLPSDRFFAERPEGSVSTLKIQRTQQEDSAVYLCASRRQRGTYNEQFFGPGTRLTVL.